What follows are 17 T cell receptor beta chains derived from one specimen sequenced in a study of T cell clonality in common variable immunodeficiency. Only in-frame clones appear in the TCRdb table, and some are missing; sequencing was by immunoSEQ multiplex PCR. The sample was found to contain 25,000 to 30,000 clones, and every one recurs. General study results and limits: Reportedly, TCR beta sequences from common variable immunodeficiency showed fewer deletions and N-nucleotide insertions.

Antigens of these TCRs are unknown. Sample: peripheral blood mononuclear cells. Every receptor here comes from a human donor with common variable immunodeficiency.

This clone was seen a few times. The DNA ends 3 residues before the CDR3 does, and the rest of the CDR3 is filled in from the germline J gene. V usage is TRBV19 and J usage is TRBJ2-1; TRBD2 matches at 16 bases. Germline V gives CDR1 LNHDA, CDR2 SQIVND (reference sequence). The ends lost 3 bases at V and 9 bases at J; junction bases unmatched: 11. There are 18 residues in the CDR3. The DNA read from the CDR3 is TGTGCCAGTAGTATTCATCAATATGGGACTAGCGGGAGGGTTGAG. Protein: CASSIHQYGTSGRVE. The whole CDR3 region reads CASSIHQYGTSGRVEQFF. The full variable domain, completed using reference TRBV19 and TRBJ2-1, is DGGITQSPKYLFRKEGQNVTLSCEQNLNHDAMYWYRQDPGQGLRLIYYSQIVNDFQKGDIAEGYSVSREKKESFPLTVTSAQKNPTAFYLCASSIHQYGTSGRVEQFFGPGTRLTVL.

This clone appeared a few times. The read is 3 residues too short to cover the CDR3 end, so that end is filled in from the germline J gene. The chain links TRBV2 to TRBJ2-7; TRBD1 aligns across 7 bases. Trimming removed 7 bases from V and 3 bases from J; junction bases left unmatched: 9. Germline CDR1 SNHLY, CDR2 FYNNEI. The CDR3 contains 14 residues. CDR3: CASNRFRQGYEQYF. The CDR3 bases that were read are TGTGCCAGCAATCGTTTTCGACAGGGCTACGAG.

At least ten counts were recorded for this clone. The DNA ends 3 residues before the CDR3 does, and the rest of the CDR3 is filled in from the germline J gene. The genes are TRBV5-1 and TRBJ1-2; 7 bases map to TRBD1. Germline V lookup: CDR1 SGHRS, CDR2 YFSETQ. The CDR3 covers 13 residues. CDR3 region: CASSLGQGVVYTF. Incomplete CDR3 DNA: TGCGCCAGCAGCTTGGGACAGGGAGTAGTC.

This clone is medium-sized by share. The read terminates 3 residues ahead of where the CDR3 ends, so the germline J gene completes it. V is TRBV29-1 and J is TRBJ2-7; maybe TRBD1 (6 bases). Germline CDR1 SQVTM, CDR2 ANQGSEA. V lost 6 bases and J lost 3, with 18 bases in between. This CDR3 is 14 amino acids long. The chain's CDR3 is CSVNIPGHLYEQYF. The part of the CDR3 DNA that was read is TGCAGCGTAAATATACCGGGACACCTCTACGAG.

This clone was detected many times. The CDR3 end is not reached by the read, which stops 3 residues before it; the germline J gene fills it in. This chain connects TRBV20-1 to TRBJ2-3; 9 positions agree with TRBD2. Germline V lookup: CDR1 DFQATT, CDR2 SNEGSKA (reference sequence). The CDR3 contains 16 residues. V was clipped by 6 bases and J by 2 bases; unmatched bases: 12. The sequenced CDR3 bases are TGCAGTGCCACGGTGACTAGCGGATCATACACAGATACG. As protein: CSATVTSGSYTDT. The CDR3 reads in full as CSATVTSGSYTDTQYF.

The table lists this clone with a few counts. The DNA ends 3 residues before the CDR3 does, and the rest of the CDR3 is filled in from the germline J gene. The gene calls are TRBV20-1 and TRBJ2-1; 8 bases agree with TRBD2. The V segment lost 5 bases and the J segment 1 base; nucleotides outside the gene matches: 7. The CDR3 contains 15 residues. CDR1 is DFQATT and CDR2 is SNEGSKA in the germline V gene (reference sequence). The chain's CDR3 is CSAGVAGKSYNEQFF. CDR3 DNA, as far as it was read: TGCAGTGCTGGCGTAGCGGGAAAATCCTACAATGAG.

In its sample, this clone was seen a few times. CDR3 bases read: TGTGCCAGCAGCTTAGTTGGCGGACAGGGGGCCGGCACCGGGGAG. It yields the protein CASSLVGGQGAGTGE. The whole CDR3 is CASSLVGGQGAGTGELFF. The chain couples TRBV7-8 to TRBJ2-2; 11 positions match TRBD1. The read finishes 3 residues shy of the CDR3 end, and the germline J gene is used to complete it. V trimming: 1 base; J trimming: 4 bases; junction bases outside the gene matches: 8. CDR3 length: 18 residues. The germline gives CDR1 SGHVS, CDR2 FQNEAQ.

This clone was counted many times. This chain's CDR3 is CASSKTVNTEAFF. CDR3 DNA, as far as it was read: TGTGCCAGCAGCAAGACAGTGAACACTGAA. The gene calls are TRBV7-6 and TRBJ1-1; tentatively, D is TRBD1 (5 bases). The read halts 3 residues ahead of the CDR3 end, with the missing end drawn from the germline J gene. This CDR3 contains 13 residues. In germline, CDR1 is SGHVS, CDR2 FNYEAQ. Trimming took off 5 bases at V and 0 bases at J, with 7 bases between the two ends.

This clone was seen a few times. Partial CDR3 DNA: TGCAGTGCCCCGGGACAGGGGGACTCGTGGTCCTACGAG. It specifies CSAPGQGDSWSYE. The CDR3 reads in full as CSAPGQGDSWSYEQYF. This chain links TRBV20-1 with TRBJ2-7; 11 nucleotides match TRBD1. The sequenced fragment ends 3 residues before the CDR3 boundary, so the rest is inferred from the germline J gene. The CDR3 consists of 16 residues. The junction had 11 bases not matched to a gene; V was cut back by 6 bases and J by 1 base. Germline CDR1 is DFQATT and CDR2 is SNEGSKA (reference sequence).

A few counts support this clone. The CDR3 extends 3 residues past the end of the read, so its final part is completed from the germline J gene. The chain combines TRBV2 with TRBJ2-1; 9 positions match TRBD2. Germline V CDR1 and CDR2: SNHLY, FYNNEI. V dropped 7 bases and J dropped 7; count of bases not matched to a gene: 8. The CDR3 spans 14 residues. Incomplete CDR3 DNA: TGTGCCAGCACTATTAGCGGGAGACGTAATGAG. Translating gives CASTISGRRNE. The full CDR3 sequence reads CASTISGRRNEQFF.

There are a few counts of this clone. CDR3 amino acids: CASNLRGGSGYTF. The part of the CDR3 DNA that was read is TGTGCCAGCAACTTGAGGGGGGGGTCTGGC. The chain recombines TRBV7-9 with TRBJ1-2; possible D gene TRBD1, 6 bases. The DNA ends 3 residues before the CDR3 does, and the rest of the CDR3 is filled in from the germline J gene. V was cut by 7 bases and J by 7 bases, with 16 bases left in between. The CDR3 totals 13 residues. Germline V gene lookup returns CDR1 SEHNR and CDR2 FQNEAQ (reference sequence). The whole variable domain, filled in from reference TRBV7-9 and TRBJ1-2, reads DTGVSQNPRHKITKRGQNVTFRCDPISEHNRLYWYRQTLGQGPEFLTYFQNEAQLEKSRLLSDRFSAERPKGSFSTLEIQRTEQGDSAMYLCASNLRGGSGYTFGSGTRLTVV.

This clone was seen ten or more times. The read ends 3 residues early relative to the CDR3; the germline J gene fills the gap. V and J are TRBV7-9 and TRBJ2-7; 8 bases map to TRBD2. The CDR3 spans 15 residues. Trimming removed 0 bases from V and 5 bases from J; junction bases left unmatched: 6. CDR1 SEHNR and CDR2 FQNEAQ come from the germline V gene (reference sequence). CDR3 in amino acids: CASSLARGASDEQYF. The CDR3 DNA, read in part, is TGTGCCAGCAGCTTAGCGCGGGGGGCTTCGGACGAG. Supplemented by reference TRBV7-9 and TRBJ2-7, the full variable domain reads DTGVSQNPRHKITKRGQNVTFRCDPISEHNRLYWYRQTLGQGPEFLTYFQNEAQLEKSRLLSDRFSAERPKGSFSTLEIQRTEQGDSAMYLCASSLARGASDEQYFGPGTRLTVT.

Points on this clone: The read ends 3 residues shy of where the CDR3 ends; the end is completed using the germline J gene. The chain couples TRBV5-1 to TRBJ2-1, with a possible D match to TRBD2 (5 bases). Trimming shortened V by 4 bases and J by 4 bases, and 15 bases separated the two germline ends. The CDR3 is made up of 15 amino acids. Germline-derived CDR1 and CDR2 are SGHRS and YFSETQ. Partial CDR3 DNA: TGCGCCAGCAGCCCGAACGCTGGACTTTACAATGAG. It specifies CASSPNAGLYNE. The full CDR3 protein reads CASSPNAGLYNEQFF.

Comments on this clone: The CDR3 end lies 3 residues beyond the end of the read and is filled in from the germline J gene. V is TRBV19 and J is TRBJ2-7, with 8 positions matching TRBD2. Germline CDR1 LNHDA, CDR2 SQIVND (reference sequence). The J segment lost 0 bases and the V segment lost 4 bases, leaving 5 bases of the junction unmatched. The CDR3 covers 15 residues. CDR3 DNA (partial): TGTGCCAGTAGTAGAAGCGGGACTAGCTCCTACGAG. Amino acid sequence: CASSRSGTSSYE. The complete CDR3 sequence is CASSRSGTSSYEQYF.

The sequenced CDR3 bases are TGTGCCAGCAGACTCGGACAGGGTAGGTCGTATGAG. Amino acids: CASRLGQGRSYE. The full CDR3 reads CASRLGQGRSYEQFF. This sequence joins TRBV7-9 and TRBJ2-1; 8 bases agree with TRBD1. The read gets to within 3 residues of the CDR3 end, and the germline J gene fills in the rest. Looked up from germline, CDR1 is SEHNR and CDR2 is FQNEAQ (reference sequence). The CDR3 has 15 residues. The V and J ends lost 6 bases and 8 bases, in that order; junction bases with no gene match: 12.

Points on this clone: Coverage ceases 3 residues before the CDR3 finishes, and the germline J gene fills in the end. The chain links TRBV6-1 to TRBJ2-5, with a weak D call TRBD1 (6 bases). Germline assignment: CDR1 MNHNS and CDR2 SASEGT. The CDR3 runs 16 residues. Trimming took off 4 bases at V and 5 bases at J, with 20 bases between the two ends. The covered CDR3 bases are TGTGCCAGCAGTGGGACCATAACAGGGTTAGGTGAGACC. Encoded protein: CASSGTITGLGET. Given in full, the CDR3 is CASSGTITGLGETQYF.

The sequenced part of the CDR3 DNA is TGTGCCAGCAGCACGACAGGGGGTGGCGATTCACCC. It is translated as CASSTTGGGDSP. The CDR3 reads in full as CASSTTGGGDSPLHF. The rearrangement uses TRBV7-2 and TRBJ1-6, with 9 positions matching TRBD1. Read data end 3 residues before the CDR3 end; the end is taken from the germline J gene. The V gene end was trimmed by 5 bases and the J gene end by 8 bases; junction bases not matched to a gene: 7. In germline, CDR1 is SGHTA, CDR2 FQGNSA. This CDR3 comprises 15 residues.